This TCR beta chain appears in the sequencing data of a study of CD4+ T cells in melanoma. The study, taken as a whole, reports: Neoantigen-specific CD4+ T cells in melanoma reportedly had diverse differentiation states.

Measured with immunoSEQ multiplex PCR; TCRdb has only the in-frame clones, and not every one. The data show roughly 120,000 clones, about 92% seen once. Germline lookup yields CDR1 MDHEN and CDR2 SYDVKM. With V trimmed by 6 bases and J by 8 bases, 5 bases remained unmatched. This CDR3 comprises 13 residues. A word on this clone: The antigen is undetermined.

Sequenced material: peripheral blood. The sequence came from a human donor with melanoma. The chain carries TRBV28 and TRBJ1-4; 8 bases map to TRBD1. Written as DNA, the CDR3 is TGTGCCAGCAGGCCGACAGGGGTAGAAAAACTGTTTTTT. Protein sequence: CASRPTGVEKLFF. The full variable domain, completed using reference TRBV28 and TRBJ1-4, is DVKVTQSSRYLVKRTGEKVFLECVQDMDHENMFWYRQDPGLGLRLIYFSYDVKMKEKGDIPEGYSVSREKKERFSLILESASTNQTSMYLCASRPTGVEKLFFGSGTQLSVL.